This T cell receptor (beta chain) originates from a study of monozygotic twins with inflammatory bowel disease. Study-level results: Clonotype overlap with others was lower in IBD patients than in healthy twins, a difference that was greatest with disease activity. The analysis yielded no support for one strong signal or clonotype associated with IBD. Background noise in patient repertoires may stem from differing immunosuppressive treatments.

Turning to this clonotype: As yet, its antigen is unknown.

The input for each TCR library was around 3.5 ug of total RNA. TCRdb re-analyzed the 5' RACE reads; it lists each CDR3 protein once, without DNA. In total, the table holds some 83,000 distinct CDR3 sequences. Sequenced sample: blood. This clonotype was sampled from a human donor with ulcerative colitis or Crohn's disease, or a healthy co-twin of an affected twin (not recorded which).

This chain's CDR3 is CASSFGGGEDTQYF. This rearrangement joins TRBV12-3 or TRBV12-4 to TRBJ2-3; there is no DNA to check the TCRdb D call of TRBD2. CDR3 size: 14 residues.